This T cell receptor (beta chain) derives from a study of T cell repertoires in cytomegalovirus infection. Study-wide results and limits: Carriers of CMV plus the relevant HLA were identified by cumulative public TCR beta family frequency. Within the response measured ex vivo, HLA-C-restricted CMV-specific TCR beta clonotypes were dominant.

In this sample, this clonotype turned up many times. The antigen remains undetermined. TCRdb itself ran the reads through MiXCR, one entry per CDR3 protein. The sample gives around 770,000 distinct CDR3 sequences, roughly 28% of which show up once; 13% is in the top ten. Germline CDR1 reads SEHNR; CDR2 reads FQNEAQ (reference sequence). The V end was cut by 5 bases, the J end by 1 base, with 14 bases between. CDR3 length: 15 amino acids. The clonotype originates from a human donor in good health (CMV status not recorded). Some clones in this sample may be carry-over from other donors' samples. Specimen: cultured CD8+ T cells from PBMCs, collected from culture after CMV antigen stimulation. The gene calls are TRBV7-9 and TRBJ2-5, with D maybe TRBD1 (6 bases). This CDR3 reads CASSEGHRPQETQYF. CDR3 in DNA: TGTGCCAGCAGCGAGGGACATAGACCCCAAGAGACCCAGTACTTC.